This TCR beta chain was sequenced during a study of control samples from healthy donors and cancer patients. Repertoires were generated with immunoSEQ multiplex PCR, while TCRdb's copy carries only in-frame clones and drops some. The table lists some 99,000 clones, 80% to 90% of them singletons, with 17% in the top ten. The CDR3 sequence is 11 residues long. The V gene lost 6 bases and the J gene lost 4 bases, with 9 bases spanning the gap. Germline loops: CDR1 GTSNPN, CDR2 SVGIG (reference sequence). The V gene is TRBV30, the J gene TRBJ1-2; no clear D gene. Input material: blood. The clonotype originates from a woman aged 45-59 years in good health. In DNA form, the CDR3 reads TGTGCCTGCAGCCCCGTCTATGGCTACACCTTC. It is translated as CACSPVYGYTF.